This T cell receptor beta chain was recorded in a study of shared clonotypes between healthy human individuals. Clones were read by immunoSEQ multiplex PCR, and TCRdb kept only the in-frame ones, dropping some. Here the sample spans millions of clones, about 95% being singletons. It was CD45RO-negative cells, positively selected for CCR7, that made up naive CD8 cells, with terminally differentiated effector memory CD45RA+ cells excluded. This clone has a handful of counts. This CDR3 is built from 13 residues. V lost 7 bases to trimming and J lost 2 bases, with 12 bases between them. Per the germline V gene, CDR1 is WNHNN and CDR2 is SYGVQD (reference sequence).

The sample taken for sequencing was naive CD8+ T cells sorted from blood. The V call is TRBV10-1, the J call TRBJ2-7; D gene unclear. This receptor was obtained from a man in his late teens or twenties in good health. For the CDR3, the DNA is TGCGCCAGCAAGCGTGAAACGCCCTACGAGCAGTACTTC. This encodes CASKRETPYEQYF.